This T cell receptor (beta chain) was recorded in a study of T cell repertoires in cytomegalovirus infection. Whole-study context: Both recently identified HLA-C-restricted and well-studied HLA-B-restricted CMV epitopes were used in the study.

Overall study results and limits: Ex vivo, HLA-C-restricted CMV-specific TCR beta clonotypes prevailed over the rest of the response.

TCRdb re-derived calls from the reads in MiXCR, one entry per CDR3 protein. The table records roughly 730,000 distinct CDR3 sequences, roughly 30% of them present only once. The CDR3 has 15 amino acids. The germline CDR1 and CDR2 sequences are MGHDK and SYGVNS. The V end was cut by 2 bases, the J end by 4 bases, with 14 bases between. As for this clonotype: The target antigen is unknown.

The input for sequencing was cultured PBMCs, taken from culture after CMV antigen stimulation. The J gene is TRBJ1-1, the V gene TRBV25-1, with D perhaps matching TRBD1 (6 bases). This receptor was obtained from a human donor in good health (CMV status not recorded). Some clones in this sample may be carry-over from other donors' samples. CDR3 nucleotides: TGTGCCAGCAGTGAAGGCGGGACATCGGGCACTGAAGCTTTCTTT. Protein sequence: CASSEGGTSGTEAFF.